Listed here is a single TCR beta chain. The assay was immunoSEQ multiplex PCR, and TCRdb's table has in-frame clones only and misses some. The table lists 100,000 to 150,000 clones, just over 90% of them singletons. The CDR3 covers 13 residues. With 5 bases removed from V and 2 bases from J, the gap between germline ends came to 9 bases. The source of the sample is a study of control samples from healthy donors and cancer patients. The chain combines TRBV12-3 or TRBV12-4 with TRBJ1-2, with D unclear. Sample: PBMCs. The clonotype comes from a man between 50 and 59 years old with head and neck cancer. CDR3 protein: CASSPDLNYGYTF. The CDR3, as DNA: TGTGCCAGCAGTCCAGACTTAAACTATGGCTACACCTTC.